This T cell receptor (beta chain) was documented in a study of T cells in Graves' hyperthyroidism and ophthalmopathy. CDR3 length equals 16 residues. The J segment lost 9 bases and the V segment lost 6 bases, leaving 13 bases of the junction unmatched. The germline V gene has CDR1 DFQATT and CDR2 SNEGSKA (reference sequence). Amplified TCR beta CDR3 regions derived from RNA transcripts. First-round RT-PCR of the TCR CDR3 relied on the HTBI primer set. TCRdb called the multiplex PCR reads again in MiXCR, with one record for every CDR3 protein. This table has 300,000 to 450,000 distinct CDR3 sequences, less than 15% appearing once. Patients were aged 18 to 65, had disease duration under 2 months, and had newly diagnosed hyperthyroidism. Exclusion criteria comprised uncontrolled infection, other autoimmune disease, pregnancy or lactation. This clonotype occurred a few times.

Sequencing was carried out using blood. The chain combines TRBV20-1 with TRBJ2-1, with 14 bases matching TRBD2. This TCR came from a woman aged 18-29 years with Graves' hyperthyroidism. The CDR3 spells CSAVSGTSGGVREQFF. The DNA for the CDR3 is TGCAGTGCCGTCTCGGGGACTAGCGGGGGAGTGCGTGAGCAGTTCTTC.